This TCR beta chain was captured by sequencing in a study of T cells in localized non-small cell lung cancer. Sequenced by immunoSEQ multiplex PCR; TCRdb stores in-frame clones only, minus some. The sample includes around 91,000 clones, 87% seen only once; the top ten take roughly 14%. Regarding this clone: Its antigen is undetermined.

Study results and limitations: Clonality peaked in uninvolved adjacent lung rather than tumor. Adjacent lung tissue had a median about 52 of the top 100 clones found in the tumor.

The sequencing used peripheral blood, collected before any cancer treatment. The source is a man between 35 and 75 years old with stage I squamous cell lung carcinoma.

DNA for the CDR3: TGTGCCAGCAGCTTATCCGGGGGCGTAAACTATGGCTACACCTTC. Protein sequence: CASSLSGGVNYGYTF. The rearrangement joins TRBV7-2 to TRBJ1-2; the D gene is possibly TRBD1 (6 bases). Germline CDR1 SGHTA, CDR2 FQGNSA. This CDR3 has 15 amino acids. Trimming removed 2 bases at V and 2 bases at J, with 12 bases between.